The rows below give T cell receptor beta chains drawn from one sample of a study of blood T cell repertoires in COVID-19. Clones were sequenced by immunoSEQ multiplex PCR, and TCRdb holds only the in-frame ones, with some missing. The top ten clones hold 3.8% of a sample with about 210,000 clones, approximately 83% of them seen once. The sequenced sample was PBMCs or T cells enriched from blood (not recorded which). The receptors here all came from a woman in her thirties or forties with acute COVID-19. Both conserved end residues are part of each CDR3. The D gene is left open where the match is weak. Size is omitted from some rows. Given values are once, few, many or a class for expanded clones.

J gene: TRBJ2-7; V gene: TRBV10-3; clone size: NA; D gene: TRBD1; CDR3 protein: CAISDPGQGAYEQYF; CDR3 DNA: TGTGCCATCAGTGATCCGGGACAGGGGGCCTACGAGCAGTACTTC
J gene: TRBJ2-5; V gene: TRBV2; clone size: NA; D gene: TRBD2; CDR3 protein: CASSEPLGLGAETQYF; CDR3 DNA: TGTGCCAGCAGTGAGCCGCTCGGACTAGGGGCAGAGACCCAGTACTTC
J gene: TRBJ2-7; V gene: TRBV6-8; clone size: NA; D gene: TRBD1; CDR3 protein: CASTPLNGTGNRLNHYEQYF; CDR3 DNA: TGTGCCAGCACCCCTTTAAACGGGACAGGGAACCGATTGAATCACTACGAGCAGTACTTC
J gene: TRBJ1-2; V gene: TRBV7-3; clone size: NA; D gene: TRBD1; CDR3 protein: CASSPTAGGQGGYGYTF; CDR3 DNA: TGTGCCAGCAGCCCAACCGCCGGTGGACAGGGGGGATATGGCTACACCTTC
J gene: TRBJ2-3; V gene: TRBV11-3; clone size: NA; D gene: TRBD1; CDR3 protein: CASSIGTGNWADTQYF; CDR3 DNA: TGTGCCAGCAGCATTGGGACAGGGAATTGGGCAGATACGCAGTATTTT
J gene: TRBJ1-4; V gene: TRBV19; clone size: once; D gene: TRBD1; CDR3 protein: CASSETGTVNEKLFF; CDR3 DNA: TGTGCCAGTAGTGAGACCGGGACAGTTAATGAAAAACTGTTTTTT
J gene: TRBJ2-7; V gene: TRBV28; clone size: NA; D gene: NA; CDR3 protein: CASSSREKQYF; CDR3 DNA: TGTGCCAGCAGTTCCCGGGAGAAGCAGTACTTC
J gene: TRBJ1-1; V gene: TRBV18; clone size: many; D gene: TRBD1; CDR3 protein: CASSSADGQAGLF; CDR3 DNA: TGTGCCAGCTCATCGGCGGATGGACAGGCCGGTCTCTTT
J gene: TRBJ2-1; V gene: TRBV9; clone size: NA; D gene: NA; CDR3 protein: CASSTGLLYYNEQFF; CDR3 DNA: TGTGCCAGCAGCACGGGACTCCTTTACTACAATGAGCAGTTCTTC
J gene: TRBJ2-1; V gene: TRBV28; clone size: NA; D gene: NA; CDR3 protein: CASSSPGLTSSYNEQFF; CDR3 DNA: TGTGCCAGCAGTTCTCCCGGACTTACTAGCTCCTACAATGAGCAGTTCTTC
J gene: TRBJ2-2; V gene: TRBV3-1/TRBV3-2; clone size: few; D gene: NA; CDR3 protein: CASSSPLGNTGELFF; CDR3 DNA: TGTGCCAGCAGCTCCCCCCTAGGTAACACCGGGGAGCTGTTTTTT